The table lists the clone carrying this T cell receptor (beta chain) with a few counts. Its target is unknown. V gave up 7 bases and J gave up 2 bases, with 18 bases separating them. This CDR3 has 15 amino acids. These data belong to a study of T-cell memory formation after mild COVID-19. About the study: The study found TCR clusters largely donor specific.

Notes on the study in general: Pre-infection memory already had some responding clones, implying cross-reactive memory joined. There was a balanced CD4/CD8 profile in clones contracting day 15 to 85, and later expanders leaned CD4+.

Sample barcodes and UMIs were carried by the TCR alpha and TCR beta cDNA libraries that 5'RACE generated with constant-segment primers. In TCRdb, the 5' RACE reads were re-called with MiXCR into one record per CDR3 protein. This sample has around 300,000 distinct CDR3 sequences; approximately 12% occur once, and the top ten carry about 20%. Material: PBMCs or a T cell subset sorted from them (not recorded which). The origin of this receptor is a man aged 18 to 35 who had mild COVID-19 (a few samples of this study predate the infection). Cell type and time point are not known. The chain uses TRBV12-3 or TRBV12-4 and TRBJ2-7, with D possibly TRBD2 on 6 matching bases. CDR3 DNA sequence: TGTGCCAGCACCTCGCCCCGGCGGGGAACCTACGAGCAGTACTTC. It is translated as CASTSPRRGTYEQYF.